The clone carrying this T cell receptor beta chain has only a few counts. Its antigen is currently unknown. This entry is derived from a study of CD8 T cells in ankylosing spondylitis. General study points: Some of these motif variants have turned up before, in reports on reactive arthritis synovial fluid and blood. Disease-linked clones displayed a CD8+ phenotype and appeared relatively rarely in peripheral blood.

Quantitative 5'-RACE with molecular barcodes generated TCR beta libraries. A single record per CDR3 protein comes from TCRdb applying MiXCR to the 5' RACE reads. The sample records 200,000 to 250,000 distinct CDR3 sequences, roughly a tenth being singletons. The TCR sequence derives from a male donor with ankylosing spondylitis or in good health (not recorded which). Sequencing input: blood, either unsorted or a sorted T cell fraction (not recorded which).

The chain's CDR3 is CASTQLVRGKETQYF. DNA for the CDR3: TGTGCCAGCACCCAGTTGGTCCGGGGAAAAGAGACCCAGTACTTC. The chain couples TRBV11-2 to TRBJ2-5, with D perhaps TRBD2 (5 bases). Trimming shortened V by 7 bases and J by 3 bases, and 18 bases separated the two germline ends. Germline lookup yields CDR1 SGHAT and CDR2 FQNNGV. CDR3 size: 15 residues.